The clone carrying this T cell receptor (beta chain) appeared a few times. TCRdb reprocessed the RT-PCR reads via MiXCR and lists one record per CDR3 protein. The repertoire holds fewer than 20,000 distinct CDR3 sequences, with roughly 27% as singletons. The sample originates from a study of patients and donors after allogeneic stem cell transplantation. From germline, CDR1 is SGHTA and CDR2 FQGNSA. The CDR3 spans 15 residues. J lost 6 bases, V lost 1 base, and 7 bases had no gene match. The sample comprised blood, either unsorted or a sorted T cell fraction (not recorded which). This chain uses TRBV7-2 with TRBJ1-2; TRBD1 matches at 8 bases. This sequence originates from a human donor who was either an allogeneic HSCT recipient or a stem cell or donor lymphocyte infusion donor (not recorded which). It is not recorded whose cells these are; they may come from a transplant donor. The CDR3: CASSLVRGPTDGYTF. CDR3 nucleotides: TGTGCCAGCAGCTTAGTCAGGGGGCCAACGGATGGCTACACCTTC.